The clone carrying this T cell receptor beta chain occurred once. As yet, its antigen is unknown. The data were obtained in a study of T cells in Graves' hyperthyroidism and ophthalmopathy. Study-level results: Blood also contained most expanded thyroid clonotypes above 0.001.

This CDR3 region has 11 residues. Trimming shortened V by 5 bases and J by 10 bases, and 12 bases separated the two germline ends. CDR1 is SGHKS, CDR2 YYEKEE, per germline (reference sequence). No ophthalmopathy progression within 18 months constituted stable Graves' hyperthyroidism. From RNA transcripts, TCR beta CDR3 regions were amplified. When the TCR CDR3 underwent first-round RT-PCR, the HTBI primer set was used. TCRdb itself ran the multiplex PCR reads through MiXCR, one entry per CDR3 protein. The sample contains hundreds of thousands of distinct CDR3 sequences, 12% to 15% of which appear only once.

The chain links TRBV5-5 to TRBJ1-2, with unresolved D. This clonotype was sampled from a middle-aged woman with Graves' hyperthyroidism. The sample comprised blood. CDR3 sequence reads: CASRGARTYTF. DNA for the CDR3: TGTGCCAGCAGAGGCGCCAGGACCTACACCTTC.